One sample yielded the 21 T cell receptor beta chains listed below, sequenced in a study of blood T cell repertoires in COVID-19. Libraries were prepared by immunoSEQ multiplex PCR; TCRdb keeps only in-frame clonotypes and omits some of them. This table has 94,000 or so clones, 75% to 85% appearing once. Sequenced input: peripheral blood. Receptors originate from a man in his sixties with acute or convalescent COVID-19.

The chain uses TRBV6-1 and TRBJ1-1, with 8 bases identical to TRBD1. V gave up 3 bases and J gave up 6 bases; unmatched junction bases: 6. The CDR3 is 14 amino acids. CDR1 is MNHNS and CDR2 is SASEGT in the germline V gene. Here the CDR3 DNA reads TGTGCCAGCAGTGAGCGGGACAGGTCCTCTGAAGCTTTCTTT. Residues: CASSERDRSSEAFF.

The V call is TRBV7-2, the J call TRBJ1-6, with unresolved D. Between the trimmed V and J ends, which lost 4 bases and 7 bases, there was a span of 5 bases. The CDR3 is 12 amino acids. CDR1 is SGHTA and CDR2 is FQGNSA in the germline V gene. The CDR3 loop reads CASSWPNSPLHF. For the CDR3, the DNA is TGTGCCAGCAGCTGGCCCAATTCACCCCTCCACTTT.

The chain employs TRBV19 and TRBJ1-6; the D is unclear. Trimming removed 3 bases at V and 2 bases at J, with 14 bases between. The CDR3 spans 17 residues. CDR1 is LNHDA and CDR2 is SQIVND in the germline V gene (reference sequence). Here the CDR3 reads CASSIRAGGPYNSPLHF. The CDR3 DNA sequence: TGTGCCAGTAGTATTCGAGCGGGAGGCCCCTATAATTCACCCCTCCACTTT.

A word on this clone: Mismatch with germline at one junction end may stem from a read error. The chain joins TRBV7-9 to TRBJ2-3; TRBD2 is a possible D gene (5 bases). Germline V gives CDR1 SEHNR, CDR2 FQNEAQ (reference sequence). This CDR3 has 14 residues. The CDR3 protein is CASSLGTSGDTQYF. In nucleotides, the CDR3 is TGTGCCAGCAGTTTAGGAACTAGTGGGGATACGCAGTATTTT.

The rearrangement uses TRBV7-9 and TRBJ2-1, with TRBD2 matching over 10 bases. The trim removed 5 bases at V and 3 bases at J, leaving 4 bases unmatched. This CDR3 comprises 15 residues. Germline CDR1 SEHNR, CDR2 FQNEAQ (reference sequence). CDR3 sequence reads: CASSRQRGGYNEQFF. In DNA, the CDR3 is TGTGCCAGCAGCCGACAGCGGGGGGGCTACAATGAGCAGTTCTTC.

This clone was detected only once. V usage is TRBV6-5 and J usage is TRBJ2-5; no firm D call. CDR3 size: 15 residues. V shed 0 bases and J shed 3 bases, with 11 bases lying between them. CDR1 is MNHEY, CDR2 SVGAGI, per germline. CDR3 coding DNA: TGTGCCAGCAGTTACTCTGTCCCGTCGGAAGAGACCCAGTACTTC. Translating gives CASSYSVPSEETQYF.

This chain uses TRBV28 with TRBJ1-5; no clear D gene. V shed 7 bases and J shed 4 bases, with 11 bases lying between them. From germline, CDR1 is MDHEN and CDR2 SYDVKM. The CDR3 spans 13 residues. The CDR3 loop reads CASMRVGNQPQHF. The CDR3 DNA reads TGTGCCAGCATGAGGGTGGGTAATCAGCCCCAGCATTTT. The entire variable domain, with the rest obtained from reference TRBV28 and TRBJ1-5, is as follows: DVKVTQSSRYLVKRTGEKVFLECVQDMDHENMFWYRQDPGLGLRLIYFSYDVKMKEKGDIPEGYSVSREKKERFSLILESASTNQTSMYLCASMRVGNQPQHFGDGTRLSIL.

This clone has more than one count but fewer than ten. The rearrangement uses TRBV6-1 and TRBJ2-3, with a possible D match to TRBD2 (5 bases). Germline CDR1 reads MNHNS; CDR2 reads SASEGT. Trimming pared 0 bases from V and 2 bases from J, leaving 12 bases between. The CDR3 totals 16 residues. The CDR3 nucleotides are TGTGCCAGCAGTGAAGCGATCGCGGACTCCACAGATACGCAGTATTTT. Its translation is CASSEAIADSTDTQYF.

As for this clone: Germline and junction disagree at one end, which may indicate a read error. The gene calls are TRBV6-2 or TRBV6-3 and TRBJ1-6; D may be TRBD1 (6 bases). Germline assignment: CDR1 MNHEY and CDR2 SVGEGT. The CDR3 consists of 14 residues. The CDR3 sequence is CASSPTGNNSPLHF. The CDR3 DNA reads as TGTGCCAGCAGCCCTACAGGGAATAACTCACCCCTCCACTTT.

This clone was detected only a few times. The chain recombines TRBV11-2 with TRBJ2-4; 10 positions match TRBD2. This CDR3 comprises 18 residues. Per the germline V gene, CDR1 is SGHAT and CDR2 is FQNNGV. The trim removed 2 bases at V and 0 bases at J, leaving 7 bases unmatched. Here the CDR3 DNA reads TGTGCCAGCAGCTTAAGTGTAGCGGGGGGACTAGCCAAAAACATTCAGTACTTC. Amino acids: CASSLSVAGGLAKNIQYF.

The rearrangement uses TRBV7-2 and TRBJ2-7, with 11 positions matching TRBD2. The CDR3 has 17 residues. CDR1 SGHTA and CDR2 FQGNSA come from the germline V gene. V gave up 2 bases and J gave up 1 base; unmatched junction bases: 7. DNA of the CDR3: TGTGCCAGCAGCTTACGCCCGACTAGCGGGGTATCCTACGAGCAGTACGTC. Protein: CASSLRPTSGVSYEQYV.

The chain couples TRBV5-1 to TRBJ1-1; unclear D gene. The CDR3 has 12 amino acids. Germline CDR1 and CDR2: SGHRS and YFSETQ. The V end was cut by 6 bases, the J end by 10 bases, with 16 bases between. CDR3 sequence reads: CASTEPGVGAFF. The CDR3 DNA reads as TGCGCCAGCACCGAGCCAGGTGTTGGAGCTTTCTTT.

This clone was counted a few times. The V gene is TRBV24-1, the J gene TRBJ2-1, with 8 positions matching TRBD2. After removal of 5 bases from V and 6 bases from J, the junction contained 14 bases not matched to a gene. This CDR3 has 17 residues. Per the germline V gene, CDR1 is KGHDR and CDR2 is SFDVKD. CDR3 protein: CATSGSPRAGEVNEQFF. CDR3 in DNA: TGTGCCACCAGTGGTTCTCCCAGAGCGGGGGAGGTCAATGAGCAGTTCTTC.

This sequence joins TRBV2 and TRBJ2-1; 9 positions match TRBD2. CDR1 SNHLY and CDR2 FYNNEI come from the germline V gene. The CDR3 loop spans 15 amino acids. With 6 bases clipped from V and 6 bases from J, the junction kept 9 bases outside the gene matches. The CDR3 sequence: CASRIPGLAGNEQFF. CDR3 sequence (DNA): TGTGCCAGCAGAATACCGGGACTAGCTGGCAATGAGCAGTTCTTC.

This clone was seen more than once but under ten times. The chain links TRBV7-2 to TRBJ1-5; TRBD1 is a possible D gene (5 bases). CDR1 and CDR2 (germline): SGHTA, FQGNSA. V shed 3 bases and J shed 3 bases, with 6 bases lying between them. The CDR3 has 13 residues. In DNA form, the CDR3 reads TGTGCCAGCAGCTTGACAGACAATCAGCCCCAGCATTTT. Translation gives CASSLTDNQPQHF.

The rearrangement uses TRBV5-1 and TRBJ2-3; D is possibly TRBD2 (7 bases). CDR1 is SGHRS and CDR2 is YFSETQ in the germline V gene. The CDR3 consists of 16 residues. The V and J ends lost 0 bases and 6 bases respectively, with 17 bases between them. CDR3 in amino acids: CASSLVRGGASDTQYF. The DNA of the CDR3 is TGCGCCAGCAGCTTGGTTCGAGGGGGGGCTTCGGATACGCAGTATTTT.

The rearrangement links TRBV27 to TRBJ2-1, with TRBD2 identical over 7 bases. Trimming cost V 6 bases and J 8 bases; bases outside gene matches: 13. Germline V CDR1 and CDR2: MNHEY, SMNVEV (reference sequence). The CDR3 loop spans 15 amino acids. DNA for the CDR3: TGTGCCAGCAGCACCTGGGGGGAGGGTTCGGATGAGCAGTTCTTC. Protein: CASSTWGEGSDEQFF.

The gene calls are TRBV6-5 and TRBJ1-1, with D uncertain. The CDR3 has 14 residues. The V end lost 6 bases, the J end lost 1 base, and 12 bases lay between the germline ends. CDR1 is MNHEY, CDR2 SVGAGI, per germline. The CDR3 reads CASRFNRGNTEAFF. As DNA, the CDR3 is TGTGCCAGCAGATTTAACCGGGGGAACACTGAAGCTTTCTTT.

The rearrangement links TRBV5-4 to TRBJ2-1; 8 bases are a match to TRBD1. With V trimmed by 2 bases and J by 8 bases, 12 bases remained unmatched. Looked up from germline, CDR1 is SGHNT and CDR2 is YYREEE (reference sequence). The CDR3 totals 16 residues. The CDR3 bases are TGTGCCAGCAGCTTCCCTCTGCAGGGGGCTTTCGATGAGCAGTTCTTC. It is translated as CASSFPLQGAFDEQFF. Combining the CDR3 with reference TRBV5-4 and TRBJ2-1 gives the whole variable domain ETGVTQSPTHLIKTRGQQVTLRCSSQSGHNTVSWYQQALGQGPQFIFQYYREEENGRGNFPPRFSGLQFPNYSSELNVNALELDDSALYLCASSFPLQGAFDEQFFGPGTRLTVL.

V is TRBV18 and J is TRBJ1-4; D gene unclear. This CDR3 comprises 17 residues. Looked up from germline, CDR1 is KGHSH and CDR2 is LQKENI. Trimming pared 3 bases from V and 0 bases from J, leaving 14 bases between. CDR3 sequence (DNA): TGTGCCAGCTCACCTTCTATCCGAGAAACAACTAATGAAAAACTGTTTTTT. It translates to CASSPSIRETTNEKLFF.

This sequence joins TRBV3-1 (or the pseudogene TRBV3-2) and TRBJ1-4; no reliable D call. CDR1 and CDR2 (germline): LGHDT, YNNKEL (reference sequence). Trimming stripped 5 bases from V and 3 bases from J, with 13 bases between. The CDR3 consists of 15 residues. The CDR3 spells CASSTALQPNEKLFF. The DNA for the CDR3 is TGTGCCAGCAGCACGGCCCTACAGCCTAATGAAAAACTGTTTTTT.